Listed below are T cell receptor beta chains from one sample, sequenced in a study of T cell changes during pregnancy in multiple sclerosis. The data were produced by immunoSEQ multiplex PCR, yet TCRdb's version contains in-frame clones alone and is incomplete. The sample yields under 40,000 clones, approximately 90% seen once. The material was CD4+ T cells from peripheral blood mononuclear cells, obtained in the second trimester of pregnancy. These TCRs come from a female donor with multiple sclerosis, enrolled in a pregnancy study. Each CDR3 is given with its conserved first and last residue. A D gene is named only where the DNA matches it firmly.

V gene: TRBV9
D gene: TRBD1
J gene: TRBJ2-5
CDR3 protein: CASSLGGVETQYF

V gene: TRBV30
D gene: -
J gene: TRBJ1-5
CDR3 protein: CAWSAAGGNQPQHF

V gene: TRBV30
D gene: -
J gene: TRBJ2-7
CDR3 protein: CAWTRQILGHEQYF

V gene: TRBV2
D gene: -
J gene: TRBJ1-5
CDR3 protein: CASGFQVRQPQHF

V gene: TRBV11-2
D gene: TRBD1
J gene: TRBJ2-7
CDR3 protein: CASSGQGAYEQYF

V gene: TRBV7-6
D gene: -
J gene: TRBJ1-2
CDR3 protein: CASSLALWETGDGYTF

V gene: TRBV5-4
D gene: -
J gene: TRBJ2-3
CDR3 protein: CASSLGPGNSDTQYF

V gene: TRBV11-2
D gene: -
J gene: TRBJ1-2
CDR3 protein: CASSFTPNYGYTF

V gene: TRBV29-1
D gene: -
J gene: TRBJ1-4
CDR3 protein: CSVDSQEKLFF

V gene: TRBV4-3
D gene: TRBD1
J gene: TRBJ1-6
CDR3 protein: CASSHQGQAYNSPLHF

V gene: TRBV6-4
D gene: -
J gene: TRBJ2-3
CDR3 protein: CASSPQWEMGTDTQYF

V gene: TRBV20-1
D gene: -
J gene: TRBJ2-2
CDR3 protein: CSAAFSGELFF

V gene: TRBV30
D gene: -
J gene: TRBJ1-1
CDR3 protein: CAWSVSPGEAFF

V gene: TRBV7-2
D gene: TRBD1
J gene: TRBJ1-1
CDR3 protein: CASSFSGGAEAFF

V gene: TRBV19
D gene: TRBD1
J gene: TRBJ2-3
CDR3 protein: CASSRRQGSTDTQYF

V gene: TRBV11-2
D gene: -
J gene: TRBJ1-1
CDR3 protein: CASSPGQPLNTEAFF

V gene: TRBV6-5
D gene: -
J gene: TRBJ1-2
CDR3 protein: CASSYSGGQAYGYTF

V gene: TRBV4-3
D gene: TRBD1
J gene: TRBJ1-1
CDR3 protein: CASSQGDSRVQAFF

V gene: TRBV5-6
D gene: TRBD1
J gene: TRBJ1-6
CDR3 protein: CASSSGQGRGSPLHF

V gene: TRBV18
D gene: TRBD2
J gene: TRBJ2-1
CDR3 protein: CASSPPNSGGAEQFF

V gene: TRBV11-2
D gene: -
J gene: TRBJ1-1
CDR3 protein: CASRYRVISEAFF

V gene: TRBV5-5
D gene: TRBD2
J gene: TRBJ2-3
CDR3 protein: CASSLGFASGGSKSTDTQYF

V gene: TRBV7-9
D gene: TRBD1
J gene: TRBJ1-2
CDR3 protein: CASSEHRQGYGYTF

V gene: TRBV5-8
D gene: -
J gene: TRBJ2-3
CDR3 protein: CASSSRQIRETQYF

V gene: TRBV4-1
D gene: TRBD2
J gene: TRBJ2-1
CDR3 protein: CASSQEGTSGRASTIYNEQFF

V gene: TRBV27
D gene: TRBD1
J gene: TRBJ2-5
CDR3 protein: CASSRQNRGPPETQYF

V gene: TRBV18
D gene: TRBD1
J gene: TRBJ1-1
CDR3 protein: CASSQTGQIFGAFF

V gene: TRBV11-3
D gene: -
J gene: TRBJ2-3
CDR3 protein: CASSRGTFTDTQYF

V gene: TRBV4-2
D gene: -
J gene: TRBJ2-3
CDR3 protein: CASSLGTSASTDTQYF

V gene: TRBV5-4
D gene: -
J gene: TRBJ2-5
CDR3 protein: CASSFGTAQETQYF

V gene: TRBV7-2
D gene: -
J gene: TRBJ1-2
CDR3 protein: CASSLSGENGYTF

V gene: TRBV18
D gene: -
J gene: TRBJ1-1
CDR3 protein: CASSPPVGGSFNTEAFF

V gene: TRBV7-2
D gene: TRBD2
J gene: TRBJ2-3
CDR3 protein: CASSYRTSPPDTQYF

V gene: TRBV7-2
D gene: TRBD2
J gene: TRBJ2-5
CDR3 protein: CASSFGGGETQYF

V gene: TRBV30
D gene: -
J gene: TRBJ1-5
CDR3 protein: CACSSGGQPQHF

V gene: TRBV19
D gene: TRBD2
J gene: TRBJ2-3
CDR3 protein: CASSLAGGTDTQYF

V gene: TRBV27
D gene: -
J gene: TRBJ2-1
CDR3 protein: CASRGGAPRAYNEQFF

V gene: TRBV18
D gene: -
J gene: TRBJ2-1
CDR3 protein: CASSSGGYNEQFF

V gene: TRBV27
D gene: -
J gene: TRBJ2-5
CDR3 protein: CASSPLTGYAETQYF

V gene: TRBV7-2
D gene: TRBD1
J gene: TRBJ2-7
CDR3 protein: CASSLAGTGFYEQYF

V gene: TRBV6-6
D gene: TRBD1
J gene: TRBJ1-1
CDR3 protein: CASSHTQGGWDTEAFF

V gene: TRBV5-1
D gene: -
J gene: TRBJ2-1
CDR3 protein: CASSFSEDEQFF

V gene: TRBV10-3
D gene: -
J gene: TRBJ2-1
CDR3 protein: CAISGGSYNEQFF

V gene: TRBV30
D gene: TRBD1
J gene: TRBJ2-2
CDR3 protein: CAWEGGQGTGELFF

V gene: TRBV27
D gene: -
J gene: TRBJ1-5
CDR3 protein: CASSYRYSNQPQHF

V gene: TRBV5-1
D gene: TRBD2
J gene: TRBJ2-1
CDR3 protein: CASSGLAGDEQFF

V gene: TRBV19
D gene: -
J gene: TRBJ1-5
CDR3 protein: CASSIDRFSNQPQHF

V gene: TRBV5-1
D gene: -
J gene: TRBJ1-4
CDR3 protein: CASSPTGGDEKLFF

V gene: TRBV27
D gene: TRBD1
J gene: TRBJ2-1
CDR3 protein: CASSRTGYNEQFF

V gene: TRBV2
D gene: TRBD1
J gene: TRBJ1-5
CDR3 protein: CASSGTGGYGNQPQHF

V gene: TRBV2
D gene: TRBD1
J gene: TRBJ1-6
CDR3 protein: CASSELGTGDNSPLHF

V gene: TRBV6-1
D gene: -
J gene: TRBJ1-1
CDR3 protein: CASARGPFTEAFF

V gene: TRBV28
D gene: TRBD1
J gene: TRBJ1-4
CDR3 protein: CASSLESGGVTNEKLFF

V gene: TRBV6-1
D gene: TRBD1
J gene: TRBJ1-1
CDR3 protein: CASSVGQGPTEAFF

V gene: TRBV15
D gene: -
J gene: TRBJ1-5
CDR3 protein: CATSREGATHSNQPQHF

V gene: TRBV9
D gene: -
J gene: TRBJ1-2
CDR3 protein: CASSVAPQGLDYGYTF

V gene: TRBV11-3
D gene: -
J gene: TRBJ2-1
CDR3 protein: CASSLREREFEQFF

V gene: TRBV5-1
D gene: TRBD2
J gene: TRBJ2-1
CDR3 protein: CASSLTSGGVQEQFF

V gene: TRBV5-1
D gene: TRBD2
J gene: TRBJ2-3
CDR3 protein: CASRQRRLAEGSSTDTQYF

V gene: TRBV6-5
D gene: -
J gene: TRBJ1-3
CDR3 protein: CASCVSSTGNTIYF